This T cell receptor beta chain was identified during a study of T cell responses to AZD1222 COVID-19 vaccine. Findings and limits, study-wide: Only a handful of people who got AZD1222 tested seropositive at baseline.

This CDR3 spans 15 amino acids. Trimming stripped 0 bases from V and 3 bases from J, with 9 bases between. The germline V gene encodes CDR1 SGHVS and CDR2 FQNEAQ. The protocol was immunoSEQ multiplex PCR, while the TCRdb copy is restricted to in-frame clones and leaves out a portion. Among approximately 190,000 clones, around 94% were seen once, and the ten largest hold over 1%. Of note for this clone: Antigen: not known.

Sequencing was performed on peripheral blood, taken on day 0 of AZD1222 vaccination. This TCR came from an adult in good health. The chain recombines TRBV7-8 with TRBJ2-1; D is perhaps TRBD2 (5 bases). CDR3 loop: CASSLAGRGYNEQFF. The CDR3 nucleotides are TGTGCCAGCAGCTTAGCCGGCCGGGGCTACAATGAGCAGTTCTTC. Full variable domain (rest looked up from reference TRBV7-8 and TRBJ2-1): GAGVSQSPRYKVAKRGQDVALRCDPISGHVSLFWYQQALGQGPEFLTYFQNEAQLDKSGLPSDRFFAERPEGSVSTLKIQRTQQEDSAVYLCASSLAGRGYNEQFFGPGTRLTVL.